This T cell receptor beta chain came from a study of cytomegalovirus exposure and HLA in healthy donors. Across the study: Genotyping showed roughly 86% of 398 donors falling in the Caucasian-associated ancestry cluster.

In the case of this clone: Its target is not known.

Overall study findings and caveats: The study carried out a later analysis of TCR beta sequences. It associated about 15,000 of them with specific HLA alleles at a false discovery rate of 0.05. Fewer N-insertions (relative to the roughly 720-donor mean) were reportedly seen in an Asian-associated ancestry cluster in a later analysis.

Use of 60 Vbeta and 13 Jbeta primers characterized the PCR. The data were produced by immunoSEQ multiplex PCR, yet TCRdb's version contains in-frame clones alone and is incomplete. The repertoire shows roughly 82,000 clones; the top ten hold 1.4% to 1.5%. Trimming removed 8 bases from V and 2 bases from J, with 9 bases in between. This CDR3 region has 12 residues. CDR1 MNHNS and CDR2 SASEGT come from the germline V gene. Sequencing was performed on PBMCs. The source of this sequence is a woman aged 55-69 years in good health and CMV-seronegative. The V call is TRBV6-1, the J call TRBJ1-2, with D tentatively TRBD1 (6 bases). The CDR3 reads CASRDTNYGYTF. The CDR3 region has the DNA TGTGCCAGCCGGGACACAAACTATGGCTACACCTTC.